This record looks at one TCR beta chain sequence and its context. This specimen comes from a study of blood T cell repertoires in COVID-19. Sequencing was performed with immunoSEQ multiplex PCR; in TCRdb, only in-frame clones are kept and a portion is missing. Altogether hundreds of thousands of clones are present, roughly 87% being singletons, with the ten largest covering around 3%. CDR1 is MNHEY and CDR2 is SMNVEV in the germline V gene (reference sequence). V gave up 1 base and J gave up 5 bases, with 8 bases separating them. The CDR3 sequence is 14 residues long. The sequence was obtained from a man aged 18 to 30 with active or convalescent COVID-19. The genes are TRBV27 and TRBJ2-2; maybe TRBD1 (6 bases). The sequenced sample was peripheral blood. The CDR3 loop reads CASSLLGGTGELFF. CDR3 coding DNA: TGTGCCAGCAGTTTATTAGGGGGAACCGGGGAGCTGTTTTTT.